This T cell receptor beta chain was obtained from a study of tumor-infiltrating lymphocytes in primary liver carcinoma. CDR1 and CDR2 (germline): SGHAT, FQNNGV. The CDR3 spans 15 residues. A note on this clonotype: One end of the junction fails to match germline, which may point to a read error.

Constant-region priming of about 500 ng total RNA yielded TCR beta cDNA. Library construction for TCR beta comprised three nested multiplex PCR rounds performed with slightly modified ARM-PCR. The first two PCR rounds, nine to ten cycles each, used TRBV1-TRBV30 forward primers and a C-beta reverse primer. TCRdb re-called the multiplex PCR reads with MiXCR, one entry per CDR3 protein. The data hold around 40,000 distinct CDR3 sequences, with 73% observed a single time. The tissue used was unsorted bulk material of roughly 17-31 mg. RNA and DNA were co-extracted from it with the AllPrep DNA/RNA mini kit.

This receptor was identified in a man aged 40-49 years with primary liver carcinoma and hepatitis B virus infection. The J gene is TRBJ2-7, the V gene TRBV11-2, with 7 nucleotides matching TRBD1. Sequenced input: liver tumor tissue from sampling region 2. Subset of the sample: tumor region T2, inferior pole. The CDR3 protein is CVSSLLNPGTEEQYF. The CDR3 DNA is TGTGTCAGCAGCCTACTGAATCCGGGGACAGAGGAGCAGTACTTC.